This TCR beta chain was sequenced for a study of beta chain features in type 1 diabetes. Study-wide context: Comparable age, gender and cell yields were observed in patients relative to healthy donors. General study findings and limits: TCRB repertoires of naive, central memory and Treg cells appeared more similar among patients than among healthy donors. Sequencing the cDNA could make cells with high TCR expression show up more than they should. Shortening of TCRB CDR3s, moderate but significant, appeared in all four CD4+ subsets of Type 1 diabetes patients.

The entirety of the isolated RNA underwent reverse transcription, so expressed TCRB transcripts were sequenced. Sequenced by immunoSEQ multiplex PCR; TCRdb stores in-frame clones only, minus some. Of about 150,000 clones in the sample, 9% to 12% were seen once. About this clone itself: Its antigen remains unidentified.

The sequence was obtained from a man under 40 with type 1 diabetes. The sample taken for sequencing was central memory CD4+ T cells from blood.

The CDR3 nucleotides are TGTGCCAGCAGCTTAGGGGGACAGACTAAACCCCAGCATTTT. Its translation is CASSLGGQTKPQHF. This chain connects TRBV7-2 to TRBJ1-5; 7 bases are a match to TRBD1. Germline lookup yields CDR1 SGHTA and CDR2 FQGNSA. This CDR3 contains 14 residues. Trimming took 1 base from V and 10 from J; bases not matched to a gene: 7.